This entry lists 7 T cell receptor beta chains sequenced from one sample in a study of T cells after yellow fever vaccination. Each CDR3 protein gets one entry after TCRdb re-called the 5' RACE reads with MiXCR. The sample lists 300,000 to 350,000 distinct CDR3 sequences; 3% to 4.5% were seen once. The specimen was PBMCs, collected 5 days after the yellow fever booster vaccination. The receptors were gathered from a man between 18 and 29 years old who received the YFV17D yellow fever vaccine.

There are a few counts of this clonotype. This chain connects TRBV5-1 to TRBJ1-5; D uncertain. Germline-derived CDR1 and CDR2 are SGHRS and YFSETQ. This CDR3 has 13 amino acids. The ends were cut back, 0 bases at V and 6 bases at J, with 7 bases in the middle. The CDR3 region is CASSLAPGQPQHF. CDR3 bases: TGCGCCAGCAGCTTGGCCCCAGGTCAGCCCCAGCATTTT.

This clonotype was counted between two and nine times. The chain carries TRBV5-1 and TRBJ2-3; no reliable D call. This CDR3 is 12 amino acids long. The V and J ends lost 0 bases and 5 bases respectively, with 4 bases between them. In germline, CDR1 is SGHRS, CDR2 YFSETQ. CDR3 loop: CASSLGKDTQYF. The CDR3 DNA sequence: TGCGCCAGCAGCTTGGGAAAAGATACGCAGTATTTT.

The chain links TRBV5-1 to TRBJ2-7, with D hard to call. With 5 bases removed from V and 0 bases from J, the gap between germline ends came to 12 bases. The CDR3 loop spans 14 amino acids. CDR1 SGHRS and CDR2 YFSETQ come from the germline V gene. The DNA of the CDR3 is TGCGCCAGCAGGACGCAGCCGAGCTCCTACGAGCAGTACGTC. Its translation: CASRTQPSSYEQYV.

This clonotype was seen repeatedly, ten times or more. This rearrangement joins TRBV7-9 to TRBJ1-1; D remains ambiguous. CDR1 is SEHNR, CDR2 FQNEAQ, per germline (reference sequence). V lost 2 bases to trimming and J lost 3 bases, with 13 bases between them. The CDR3 runs 15 residues. This chain's CDR3 is CASSLFWGLDTEAFF. Written as DNA, the CDR3 is TGTGCCAGCAGCTTATTCTGGGGATTAGACACTGAAGCTTTCTTT. Based on the CDR3 plus reference TRBV7-9 and TRBJ1-1, the full variable domain is DTGVSQNPRHKITKRGQNVTFRCDPISEHNRLYWYRQTLGQGPEFLTYFQNEAQLEKSRLLSDRFSAERPKGSFSTLEIQRTEQGDSAMYLCASSLFWGLDTEAFFGQGTRLTVV.

The V gene is TRBV5-1, the J gene TRBJ1-1, with D perhaps matching TRBD1 (6 bases). The CDR3 length is 16 residues. V was shortened by 4 bases and J by 0 bases, with 16 bases between the two germline ends. Looked up from germline, CDR1 is SGHRS and CDR2 is YFSETQ. CDR3 bases: TGCGCCAGCAGCCCCGACGGGGGCAGAATGAACACTGAAGCTTTCTTT. Protein: CASSPDGGRMNTEAFF.

This clonotype was recorded a few times. The chain recombines TRBV4-1 with TRBJ2-2; 7 bases are a match to TRBD2. Per germline, CDR1 MGHRA and CDR2 YSYEKL. Losses at the gene ends were 2 bases for V and 4 bases for J; bases not matched to a gene: 4. This CDR3 has 15 amino acids. The CDR3 nucleotides read TGCGCCAGCAGCCAATGGCGGGGGATCACCGGGGAGCTGTTTTTT. Protein sequence: CASSQWRGITGELFF.

This clonotype came up a few times. V is TRBV7-9 and J is TRBJ1-1; D not certain. V lost 4 bases to trimming and J lost 4 bases, with 13 bases between them. CDR1 SEHNR and CDR2 FQNEAQ come from the germline V gene (reference sequence). This CDR3 spans 14 amino acids. CDR3 region: CASSSEIQSTEAFF. CDR3 bases: TGTGCCAGCAGCTCCGAGATACAGTCCACTGAAGCTTTCTTT. Together with reference TRBV7-9 and TRBJ1-1, the CDR3 gives the full variable domain: DTGVSQNPRHKITKRGQNVTFRCDPISEHNRLYWYRQTLGQGPEFLTYFQNEAQLEKSRLLSDRFSAERPKGSFSTLEIQRTEQGDSAMYLCASSSEIQSTEAFFGQGTRLTVV.